One sample yielded the 8 T cell receptor beta chains listed below, sequenced in a study of T cells after yellow fever vaccination. MiXCR was run by TCRdb on the 5' RACE reads, yielding one entry per CDR3 protein. The repertoire holds under 600,000 distinct CDR3 sequences, with just over 20% as singletons. Sequences were derived from PBMCs, sampled 21 days after the first yellow fever vaccination. Receptors originate from a man younger than 35 who received the YFV17D yellow fever vaccine.

A few counts support this clonotype. The chain couples TRBV12-3 or TRBV12-4 to TRBJ1-2; weak D call: TRBD1 (6 bases). Trimming cost V 5 bases and J 3 bases, with 13 bases left between them. CDR3 length: 14 amino acids. The CDR3 here is CASSTQGMYYGYTF. Written as DNA, the CDR3 is TGTGCCAGCAGTACTCAGGGGATGTACTATGGCTACACCTTC.

This clonotype was found many times. The rearrangement joins TRBV5-1 to TRBJ2-3, with 7 positions matching TRBD1. Trimming at V came to 2 bases and at J to 1 base, leaving 1 base not matched to a gene. The CDR3 loop spans 14 amino acids. Germline CDR1 is SGHRS and CDR2 is YFSETQ. The CDR3 DNA reads TGCGCCAGCAGCTTTACAGGGGGCACAGATACGCAGTATTTT. The encoded protein is CASSFTGGTDTQYF.

The CDR3 region is CSVTLASNYGYTF. The CDR3 nucleotides are TGCAGCGTTACTCTCGCTTCTAACTATGGCTACACCTTC. The chain uses TRBV29-1 and TRBJ1-2; no definite D call. Germline values: CDR1 SQVTM, CDR2 ANQGSEA. This CDR3 has 13 amino acids. Trimming removed 5 bases at V and 0 bases at J, with 10 bases between.

This clonotype came up a few times. The chain combines TRBV7-3 with TRBJ2-3, with D possibly matching TRBD2 (6 bases). Trimming took 5 bases from V and 1 from J, leaving 16 bases between them. The CDR3 spans 16 residues. The germline V gene has CDR1 SGHTA and CDR2 FQGTGA. CDR3 protein: CASSPKGGGGTDTQYF. The CDR3 bases are TGTGCCAGCAGCCCTAAGGGCGGCGGGGGCACAGATACGCAGTATTTT.

This clonotype was recorded a few times. V and J are TRBV6-1 and TRBJ1-1; 9 bases line up with TRBD1. After removal of 7 bases from V and 2 bases from J, the junction contained 8 bases not matched to a gene. From germline, CDR1 is MNHNS and CDR2 SASEGT. The CDR3 runs 15 residues. The CDR3 sequence: CASTLQGAKNTEAFF. The CDR3 nucleotides read TGTGCCAGCACTCTACAGGGGGCTAAAAACACTGAAGCTTTCTTT.

This chain joins TRBV20-1 and TRBJ1-1; D is unclear. This CDR3 contains 12 residues. V was cut by 4 bases and J by 0 bases, with 6 bases left in between. Germline CDR1 reads DFQATT; CDR2 reads SNEGSKA (reference sequence). CDR3 region: CSATDLNTEAFF. DNA for the CDR3: TGCAGTGCTACGGACCTGAACACTGAAGCTTTCTTT.

This rearrangement joins TRBV20-1 to TRBJ2-3; 11 nucleotides line up with TRBD2. CDR1 DFQATT and CDR2 SNEGSKA come from the germline V gene (reference sequence). Trimming cost V 6 bases and J 7 bases; bases outside gene matches: 9. This CDR3 region has 14 residues. The CDR3 region has the DNA TGCAGTGCCCCACTAGCGGGGGCCCCGAATACGCAGTATTTT. Translation: CSAPLAGAPNTQYF.

The table lists this clonotype with a few counts. The J gene is TRBJ2-3, the V gene TRBV12-3 or TRBV12-4; D is undetermined. The germline V and J ends were trimmed by 6 bases and 4 bases, with 11 bases remaining between them. There are 13 residues in the CDR3. The DNA for the CDR3 is TGTGCCAGCAGCTCCGACCGTCCAGATACGCAGTATTTT. Protein product: CASSSDRPDTQYF.